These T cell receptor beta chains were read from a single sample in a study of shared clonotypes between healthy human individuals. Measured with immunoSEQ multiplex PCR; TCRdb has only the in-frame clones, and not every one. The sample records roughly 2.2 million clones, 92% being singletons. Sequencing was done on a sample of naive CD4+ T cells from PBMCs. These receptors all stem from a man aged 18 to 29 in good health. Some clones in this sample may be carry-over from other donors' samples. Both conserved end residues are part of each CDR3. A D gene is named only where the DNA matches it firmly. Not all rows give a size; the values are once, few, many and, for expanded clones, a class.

CASSLGTGYEQYF,TGCGCCAGCAGCTTGGGTACAGGATACGAGCAGTACTTC,.,.,TRBV5-1,TRBJ2-7
CAIKNSVENTEAFF,TGTGCCATCAAAAACAGTGTCGAGAACACTGAAGCTTTCTTT,.,.,TRBV10-3,TRBJ1-1
CASSVEAGDGEQYF,TGTGCCAGCAGCGTAGAAGCGGGAGACGGGGAGCAGTACTTC,TRBD2,once,TRBV9,TRBJ2-7
CASSLAGDPYEQYF,TGCGCCAGCAGCTTAGCAGGGGACCCCTACGAGCAGTACTTC,.,once,TRBV5-1,TRBJ2-7
CASSGTWTGGEAAQYF,TGTGCCAGCAGTGGGACATGGACAGGCGGGGAGGCGGCCCAGTACTTC,.,.,TRBV28,TRBJ2-5
CASSLDPGSYEQYF,TGCGCCAGCAGCTTGGATCCTGGCTCCTACGAGCAGTACTTC,.,.,TRBV5-1,TRBJ2-7
CASSQVVGETQYF,TGCGCCAGCAGCCAAGTTGTGGGAGAGACCCAGTACTTC,.,.,TRBV4-1,TRBJ2-5
CASSLKAWRDNSYEQYF,TGTGCCAGCAGTTTAAAGGCTTGGCGGGATAACTCCTACGAGCAGTACTTC,.,.,TRBV27,TRBJ2-7
CASSQSGIVNTEAFF,TGTGCCAGCAGCCAATCAGGGATCGTGAACACTGAAGCTTTCTTT,.,.,TRBV2,TRBJ1-1
CASSLETYGYTF,TGTGCCAGCAGTCTTGAAACCTATGGCTACACCTTC,.,.,TRBV28,TRBJ1-2
CASSLRVVGFTGPYEQFF,TGTGCCAGCAGCTTACGGGTAGTGGGGTTCACAGGCCCCTATGAGCAGTTCTTC,.,.,TRBV7-8,TRBJ2-1
CASSPQGGIDSYEQYF,TGTGCCAGCTCACCCCAGGGGGGCATCGACTCCTACGAGCAGTACTTC,.,.,TRBV18,TRBJ2-7
CASSLHPYEQYF,TGTGCCAGCAGCCTTCATCCCTACGAGCAGTACTTC,.,.,TRBV11-3,TRBJ2-7
CASRSGGSSYEQYF,TGTGCCAGCCGCTCGGGCGGCAGCAGCTACGAGCAGTACTTC,.,few,TRBV28,TRBJ2-7
CASSFSSLQPQHF,TGTGCCAGCAGCTTTTCTTCATTACAGCCCCAGCATTTT,.,.,TRBV5-5,TRBJ1-5
CASSQFGSGGGGSYEQYF,TGCGCCAGCAGCCAATTCGGGAGTGGGGGCGGGGGCTCCTACGAGCAGTACTTC,.,.,TRBV4-1,TRBJ2-7
CASSVDRDIEKLFF,TGTGCCAGCAGTGTGGACAGGGATATTGAAAAACTGTTTTTT,TRBD1,.,TRBV6-1,TRBJ1-4
CSGGTAGNTIYF,TGCAGCGGCGGGACAGCTGGAAACACCATATATTTT,TRBD1,.,TRBV29-1,TRBJ1-3
CASSWGWRAGDTEAFF,TGTGCCAGCAGCTGGGGGTGGAGGGCTGGTGACACTGAAGCTTTCTTT,.,.,TRBV5-6,TRBJ1-1
CASSQGLAHTYEQYF,TGCGCCAGCAGCCAAGGCCTAGCGCATACCTACGAGCAGTACTTC,.,once,TRBV4-1,TRBJ2-7
CASSRDFPEAFF,TGTGCCAGCTCAAGGGATTTTCCTGAAGCTTTCTTT,.,.,TRBV6-1,TRBJ1-1
CASRYDSGNRYEQYF,TGCGCCAGCAGATACGACAGCGGGAACAGGTACGAGCAGTACTTC,TRBD2,.,TRBV5-1,TRBJ2-7
CASSLSPTRLGSYNEQFF,TGTGCCAGCAGTTTATCCCCCACGAGACTCGGGAGCTACAATGAGCAGTTCTTC,.,.,TRBV27,TRBJ2-1
CASRGGRSNTGELFF,TGTGCCAGCAGGGGGGGACGGTCGAACACCGGGGAGCTGTTTTTT,.,.,TRBV6-6,TRBJ2-2
CASAGRGQLSTDTQYF,TGTGCCAGCGCTGGGCGGGGACAACTGAGCACAGATACGCAGTATTTT,.,.,TRBV2,TRBJ2-3
CASSFDRGNYGYTF,TGTGCCAGCAGCTTTGACAGGGGTAACTATGGCTACACCTTC,TRBD1,.,TRBV7-2,TRBJ1-2
CSVGNLGYGYTF,TGCAGCGTGGGGAATTTAGGCTATGGCTACACCTTC,.,.,TRBV29-1,TRBJ1-2
CASSAQQGAYEQYF,TGCGCCAGCAGCGCCCAACAGGGGGCTTACGAGCAGTACTTC,TRBD1,.,TRBV5-1,TRBJ2-7
CASSSYGGTSRPYEQYF,TGTGCCAGCAGTAGCTATGGGGGGACTAGTCGGCCCTACGAGCAGTACTTC,TRBD2,.,TRBV27,TRBJ2-7
CASRSGLAVYEQYF,TGTGCCAGCAGATCGGGACTAGCGGTATACGAGCAGTACTTC,TRBD2,.,TRBV28,TRBJ2-7
CASSLAPRRQETQYF,TGTGCCAGCAGCTTAGCGCCCAGAAGACAAGAGACCCAGTACTTC,.,.,TRBV7-8,TRBJ2-5
CASSRGTDGANVLTF,TGTGCCAGCAGCAGGGGGACAGATGGGGCCAACGTCCTGACTTTC,TRBD1,.,TRBV5-4,TRBJ2-6
CASSLTQRDENEQFF,TGCGCCAGCAGCTTGACCCAGCGGGATGAAAATGAGCAGTTCTTC,TRBD2,.,TRBV5-1,TRBJ2-1
CASSLVSVRNYGYTF,TGTGCCAGCAGCTTAGTGTCAGTGCGAAACTATGGCTACACCTTC,.,.,TRBV7-9,TRBJ1-2
CASSIDRGDEAFF,TGTGCCAGCAGCATCGACAGGGGGGATGAAGCTTTCTTT,TRBD1,.,TRBV5-4,TRBJ1-1
CASSMDRVFGQPQHF,TGCGCCAGCAGCATGGACAGGGTTTTTGGTCAGCCCCAGCATTTT,TRBD1,.,TRBV5-1,TRBJ1-5
CASSLLNRYGYTF,TGTGCCAGCAGCTTATTAAACCGATATGGCTACACCTTC,.,.,TRBV7-2,TRBJ1-2
CASSLYSLNEKLFF,TGTGCCAGCAGTTTGTACAGTCTGAATGAAAAACTGTTTTTT,.,few,TRBV28,TRBJ1-4
CASSLQTSGSNFYEQYF,TGTGCCAGCTCCCTCCAGACTAGCGGGAGTAACTTCTACGAGCAGTACTTC,TRBD2,.,TRBV18,TRBJ2-7
CASATGTDYYEQYF,TGTGCCAGCGCAACCGGGACTGATTATTACGAGCAGTACTTC,.,.,TRBV28,TRBJ2-7
CASSLVGRGQPQHF,TGTGCCAGCAGTTTAGTAGGCAGGGGCCAGCCCCAGCATTTT,.,.,TRBV28,TRBJ1-5
CASSQEENQPQHF,TGCGCCAGCAGCCAAGAGGAGAATCAGCCCCAGCATTTT,.,.,TRBV4-3,TRBJ1-5
CASSLFAKLAGVNNEQFF,TGTGCCAGCAGTTTATTTGCGAAACTAGCGGGAGTAAACAATGAGCAGTTCTTC,TRBD2,.,TRBV27,TRBJ2-1
CAWSGGAGGHEQYF,TGTGCCTGGAGTGGGGGAGCGGGAGGTCACGAGCAGTACTTC,TRBD2,.,TRBV30,TRBJ2-7
CASSTGQNTEAFF,TGTGCCAGCTCGACAGGCCAGAACACTGAAGCTTTCTTT,.,.,TRBV18,TRBJ1-1
CASSLVSGPDEQYF,TGCGCCAGCAGCTTGGTCTCCGGGCCCGACGAGCAGTACTTC,.,.,TRBV5-1,TRBJ2-7
CASKLDTGELFF,TGTGCCAGCAAGTTGGATACCGGGGAGCTGTTTTTT,.,many,TRBV7-2,TRBJ2-2
CAISRQSYEQYF,TGTGCCATCAGCAGACAGTCCTACGAGCAGTACTTC,.,.,TRBV10-3,TRBJ2-7
CASSQWQGAMLKETQYF,TGCGCCAGCAGCCAATGGCAGGGGGCCATGCTGAAAGAGACCCAGTACTTC,TRBD1,.,TRBV4-1,TRBJ2-5
CASQRRPNEKLFF,TGTGCCAGCCAGAGGCGTCCTAATGAAAAACTGTTTTTT,.,.,TRBV28,TRBJ1-4
CASSLADSGNTIYF,TGTGCCAGCAGCTTAGCCGACTCTGGAAACACCATATATTTT,.,.,TRBV11-2,TRBJ1-3
CASSPQTGGNTIYF,TGTGCCAGCAGCCCGCAGACGGGTGGAAACACCATATATTTT,.,.,TRBV9,TRBJ1-3
CASSLRGQENTEAFF,TGCGCCAGCAGCTTAAGGGGACAGGAGAACACTGAAGCTTTCTTT,TRBD1,.,TRBV5-1,TRBJ1-1